This TCR beta chain was found in a study of cytomegalovirus exposure and HLA in healthy donors. The CDR3 is 14 residues long. V lost 3 bases and J lost 5, with 10 bases in between. Germline V gene data show CDR1 as SNHLY and CDR2 as FYNNEI. The PCR contained 60 Vbeta and 13 Jbeta primers. This table comes from immunoSEQ multiplex PCR, and its TCRdb copy is limited to in-frame clones, with some not included. The table has over 100,000 clones, 76% seen once. Concerning this clone itself: Its antigen remains unidentified.

The study, taken as a whole, reports: Reports indicated that the classifier achieved high specificity and sensitivity in diagnosing cytomegalovirus status. Later analysis suggested most CMV-associated TCR beta chains were HLA-restricted.

Sample: PBMCs. The clonotype was recovered from a female donor in good health and CMV-seropositive. V usage is TRBV2 and J usage is TRBJ2-2; a weak D match, TRBD1 (6 bases). The DNA of the CDR3 is TGTGCCAGCAGTGACCCGACAGGAACCGGGGAGCTGTTTTTT. Translating it yields CASSDPTGTGELFF.